This section outlines one T cell receptor beta chain sequence together with its context. Repertoires were generated with immunoSEQ multiplex PCR, while TCRdb's copy carries only in-frame clones and drops some. Of some 280,000 clones listed, roughly 80% are singletons. The record originates from a study of blood T cell repertoires in COVID-19. V was pared by 4 bases and J by 0 bases, with 16 bases between. The CDR3 has 17 residues. Germline V gives CDR1 MGHRA, CDR2 YSYEKL. This TCR was sampled from a woman between 50 and 59 years old with active or convalescent COVID-19. The genes are TRBV4-1 and TRBJ1-5; D not resolved. Sequenced sample: peripheral blood. For the CDR3, the DNA is TGCGCCAGCAGCCCCGGACCGCCGGGGTATAGCAATCAGCCCCAGCATTTT. Its protein product is CASSPGPPGYSNQPQHF.